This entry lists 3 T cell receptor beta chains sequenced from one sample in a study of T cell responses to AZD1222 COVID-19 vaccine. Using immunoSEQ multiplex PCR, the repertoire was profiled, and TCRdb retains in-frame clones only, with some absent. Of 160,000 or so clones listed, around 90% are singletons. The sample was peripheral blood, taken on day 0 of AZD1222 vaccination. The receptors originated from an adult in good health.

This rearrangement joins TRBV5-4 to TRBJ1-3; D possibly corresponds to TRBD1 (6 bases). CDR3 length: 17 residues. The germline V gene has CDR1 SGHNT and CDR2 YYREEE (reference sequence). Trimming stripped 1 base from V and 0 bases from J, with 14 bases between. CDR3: CASSLPDTGHSGNTIYF. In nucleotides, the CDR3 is TGTGCCAGCAGCTTGCCGGATACAGGGCACTCTGGAAACACCATATATTTT.

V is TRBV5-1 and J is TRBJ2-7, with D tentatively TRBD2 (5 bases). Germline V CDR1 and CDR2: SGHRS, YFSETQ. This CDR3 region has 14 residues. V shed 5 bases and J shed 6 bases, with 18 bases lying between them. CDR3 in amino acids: CASRPLAILPEQYF. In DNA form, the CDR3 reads TGCGCCAGCAGGCCGCTAGCCATCCTTCCCGAGCAGTACTTC.

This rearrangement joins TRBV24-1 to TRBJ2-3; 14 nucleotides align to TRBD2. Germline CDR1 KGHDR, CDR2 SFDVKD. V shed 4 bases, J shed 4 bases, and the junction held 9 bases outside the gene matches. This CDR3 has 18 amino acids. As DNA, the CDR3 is TGTGCCACCAGTGACCCCGGGACTAGCGGGGGATGGGCAGATACGCAGTATTTT. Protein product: CATSDPGTSGGWADTQYF.